A single sample is the source of the 32 T cell receptor beta chains below, sequenced in a study of Graves' ophthalmopathy and Graves' hyperthyroidism. Amplification from RNA transcripts yielded the TCR beta CDR3 regions. RT-PCR was first run with HTBI primers, then multiplex PCR in a second round. One entry per CDR3 protein results from TCRdb running MiXCR on the multiplex PCR reads. The sample holds hundreds of thousands of distinct CDR3 sequences; 21% are singletons and the top ten take under 3%. Material: peripheral blood. The receptor set was obtained from a woman younger than 35 with stable Graves' hyperthyroidism.

This clonotype has just a few counts. The V call is TRBV3-1, the J call TRBJ1-2, with D perhaps matching TRBD1 (5 bases). The germline CDR1 and CDR2 sequences are LGHDT and YNNKEL (reference sequence). V was trimmed by 1 base and J by 10 bases, leaving 13 bases between them. The CDR3 is made up of 13 amino acids. The CDR3 DNA reads TGTGCCAGCAGCCAAGTAGAGAGAGGGACCTACACCTTC. It specifies CASSQVERGTYTF.

There are many counts of this clonotype. The chain has TRBV20-1 and TRBJ1-2; no definite D call. The germline CDR1 and CDR2 sequences are DFQATT and SNEGSKA (reference sequence). V lost 3 bases, J lost 4 bases, and 18 bases lay in between. The CDR3 is made up of 15 amino acids. This CDR3 reads CSARAGQSRIYGYTF. DNA for the CDR3: TGCAGTGCTAGGGCCGGGCAATCTAGGATCTATGGCTACACCTTC.

The chain uses TRBV5-1 and TRBJ2-7, with 12 bases aligning to TRBD2. V was clipped by 4 bases and J by 3 bases; unmatched bases: 8. The CDR3 consists of 16 residues. Germline loops: CDR1 SGHRS, CDR2 YFSETQ. The chain's CDR3 is CASSPKTSGGFYEQYF. As DNA, the CDR3 is TGCGCCAGCAGCCCCAAGACTAGCGGGGGATTCTACGAGCAGTACTTC.

This clonotype showed up many times. The V call is TRBV27, the J call TRBJ1-1; D possibly corresponds to TRBD1 (5 bases). The CDR3 is 15 residues long. Germline CDR1 MNHEY, CDR2 SMNVEV (reference sequence). Trimming pared 6 bases from V and 4 bases from J, leaving 18 bases between. The CDR3 DNA reads TGTGCCAGCAGGGGGATGAGGCAGGGAGTCACTGAAGCTTTCTTT. Translation: CASRGMRQGVTEAFF.

This clonotype was seen ten or more times. This chain joins TRBV6-4 and TRBJ2-2; D is undetermined. V was clipped by 7 bases and J by 4 bases, with 13 bases between them. CDR3 length: 14 amino acids. CDR1 MRHNA and CDR2 SNTAGT come from the germline V gene. The CDR3 sequence: CASTPRPGTGELFF. The CDR3 nucleotides are TGTGCCAGCACCCCTCGCCCGGGCACCGGGGAGCTGTTTTTT.

The table lists this clonotype with many counts. The chain has TRBV20-1 and TRBJ2-5; unclear D gene. V lost 1 base and J lost 8, with 14 bases in between. Germline lookup yields CDR1 DFQATT and CDR2 SNEGSKA (reference sequence). The CDR3 has 13 amino acids. CDR3 sequence reads: CSARAPGGGTQYF. CDR3 sequence (DNA): TGCAGTGCTAGAGCACCCGGCGGTGGAACCCAGTACTTC.

This clonotype was recorded at least ten times. This chain uses TRBV15 with TRBJ2-6; unclear D gene. Trimming stripped 1 base from V and 2 bases from J, with 9 bases between. The CDR3 spans 16 residues. Germline assignment: CDR1 LNHNV and CDR2 YYDKDF (reference sequence). As DNA, the CDR3 is TGTGCCACCAGCAGAGGCCCCAGCGCTGGGGCCAACGTCCTGACTTTC. Protein sequence: CATSRGPSAGANVLTF. Complete variable domain (other parts from reference TRBV15 and TRBJ2-6): DAMVIQNPRYQVTQFGKPVTLSCSQTLNHNVMYWYQQKSSQAPKLLFHYYDKDFNNEADTPDNFQSRRPNTSFCFLDIRSPGLGDTAMYLCATSRGPSAGANVLTFGAGSRLTVL.

This clonotype was observed a handful of times. The rearrangement uses TRBV6-5 and TRBJ2-7; the D gene is possibly TRBD1 (5 bases). The V and J ends lost 2 bases and 1 base respectively, with 15 bases between them. The germline V gene has CDR1 MNHEY and CDR2 SVGAGI. This CDR3 has 16 amino acids. The CDR3 is CASSYGQGAGSYEQYF. CDR3 sequence (DNA): TGTGCCAGCAGTTACGGGCAGGGTGCCGGGTCCTACGAGCAGTACTTC.

V is TRBV27 and J is TRBJ1-1; the D is unclear. This CDR3 has 13 amino acids. V lost 4 bases and J lost 6, with 12 bases in between. Per the germline V gene, CDR1 is MNHEY and CDR2 is SMNVEV (reference sequence). The CDR3 nucleotides read TGTGCCAGCAGTTCCGGTCCTAGGTCTGAAGCTTTCTTT. Translating it yields CASSSGPRSEAFF.

Only a few counts were recorded for this clonotype. The chain recombines TRBV11-2 with TRBJ2-5; no clear D. With 1 base removed from V and 4 bases from J, the gap between germline ends came to 7 bases. The CDR3 runs 13 residues. Germline V gene sequence: CDR1 SGHAT, CDR2 FQNNGV. The DNA for the CDR3 is TGTGCCAGCAGCTTAGCTTTATCAGAGACCCAGTACTTC. Its translation: CASSLALSETQYF.

This clonotype appeared once. This chain connects TRBV6-1 to TRBJ1-2; tentative D call: TRBD1 (5 bases). The CDR3 length is 15 residues. Between the trimmed V and J ends, which lost 5 bases and 9 bases, there was a span of 22 bases. Germline lookup yields CDR1 MNHNS and CDR2 SASEGT. In DNA form, the CDR3 reads TGTGCCAGCAGTATTCCCACGGGGCAAAGGGCGCGCTACACCTTC. This codes for CASSIPTGQRARYTF.

This clonotype has ten or more counts. The chain recombines TRBV6-1 with TRBJ2-6; D remains ambiguous. The CDR3 is 14 residues long. Trimming stripped 8 bases from V and 3 bases from J, with 11 bases between. Germline V gene data show CDR1 as MNHNS and CDR2 as SASEGT. The CDR3 region is CASSLVGGANVLTF. CDR3 DNA sequence: TGTGCCAGCTCCCTGGTGGGTGGGGCCAACGTCCTGACTTTC.

This clonotype has at least ten counts. V gene TRBV6-5 combines with J gene TRBJ1-1; the D gene is possibly TRBD1 (5 bases). The ends were cut back, 7 bases at V and 5 bases at J, with 17 bases in the middle. CDR1 and CDR2 (germline): MNHEY, SVGAGI. The CDR3 has 14 amino acids. CDR3 coding DNA: TGTGCCAGCATTATAAGCAGGGAAGGTACTGAAGCTTTCTTT. Its translation is CASIISREGTEAFF.

The chain employs TRBV27 and TRBJ2-1; D is possibly TRBD1 (5 bases). Germline CDR1 MNHEY, CDR2 SMNVEV (reference sequence). V was shortened by 2 bases and J by 8 bases, with 16 bases between the two germline ends. This CDR3 spans 15 amino acids. The CDR3 DNA follows: TGTGCCAGCAGTTTAAGGCCAGGGTCGGCGGATGAGCAGTTCTTC. It encodes CASSLRPGSADEQFF.

The J gene is TRBJ2-5, the V gene TRBV25-1; 9 bases are a match to TRBD2. J lost 1 base, V lost 7 bases, and 7 bases had no gene match. Looked up from germline, CDR1 is MGHDK and CDR2 is SYGVNS. The length of the CDR3 is 15 residues. CDR3 sequence: CASILAGRVQETQYF. The CDR3 coding sequence is TGTGCCAGCATCCTAGCGGGGCGGGTCCAAGAGACCCAGTACTTC.

V is TRBV12-3 or TRBV12-4 and J is TRBJ1-5; D remains unclear. The V gene lost 3 bases and the J gene lost 7 bases, with 4 bases spanning the gap. This CDR3 has 11 amino acids. The CDR3 here is CASSLAQPQHF. The CDR3 region has the DNA TGTGCCAGCAGTTTGGCGCAGCCCCAGCATTTT.

This clonotype was picked up many times. This chain uses TRBV7-2 with TRBJ2-5, with 7 positions matching TRBD2. Germline CDR1 SGHTA, CDR2 FQGNSA. V lost 2 bases to trimming and J lost 5 bases; unmatched junction nucleotides: 5. The CDR3 has 14 residues. CDR3 nucleotide sequence: TGTGCCAGCAGCTTAACCGGGGGGTGGGAGACCCAGTACTTC. Translating gives CASSLTGGWETQYF.

Many counts were recorded for this clonotype. The rearrangement joins TRBV7-9 to TRBJ2-6; possible D gene TRBD1, 6 bases. The CDR3 has 14 amino acids. From germline, CDR1 is SEHNR and CDR2 FQNEAQ (reference sequence). V gave up 9 bases and J gave up 4 bases, with 13 bases separating them. This CDR3 is CARGPGVGANVLTF. The CDR3 DNA is TGTGCCAGGGGTCCAGGGGTCGGGGCCAACGTCCTGACTTTC.

This clonotype was recorded many times. The rearrangement joins TRBV28 to TRBJ2-5; tentatively, D is TRBD1 (5 bases). Per the germline V gene, CDR1 is MDHEN and CDR2 is SYDVKM. This CDR3 is built from 15 residues. The V gene lost 8 bases and the J gene lost 3 bases, with 19 bases spanning the gap. The CDR3 here is CASQTHGASKETQYF. In DNA form, the CDR3 reads TGTGCCAGCCAGACACATGGGGCCTCAAAAGAGACCCAGTACTTC.

V is TRBV14 and J is TRBJ2-7; D is unclear. CDR1 is SGHDN and CDR2 is FVKESK in the germline V gene. The CDR3 is 14 amino acids. V was shortened by 1 base and J by 2 bases, with 9 bases between the two germline ends. CDR3 nucleotides: TGTGCCAGCAGCCAAGTCCTCAGTGCCTACGAGCAGTACTTC. Its protein product is CASSQVLSAYEQYF.

This clonotype was counted many times. CDR3 residues: CASSLGDQGETQYF. The CDR3 DNA sequence: TGTGCCAGCAGTTTAGGCGACCAGGGGGAGACCCAGTACTTC. The chain employs TRBV12-3 or TRBV12-4 and TRBJ2-5; D is perhaps TRBD1 (6 bases). This CDR3 has 14 residues. With 1 base removed from V and 5 bases from J, the gap between germline ends came to 11 bases.

In this sample, this clonotype turned up many times. This sequence joins TRBV5-1 and TRBJ1-3; TRBD1 matches 7 bases. Germline values: CDR1 SGHRS, CDR2 YFSETQ. The V gene end was trimmed by 5 bases and the J gene end by 2 bases; junction bases not matched to a gene: 7. This CDR3 comprises 15 residues. CDR3 protein: CASRYTGEPGNTIYF. DNA of the CDR3: TGCGCCAGCAGATATACAGGGGAACCTGGAAACACCATATATTTT.

CDR3 sequence reads: CASSQQGLPWDSNTGELFF. CDR3 bases: TGCGCCAGCAGCCAACAGGGTCTACCCTGGGACAGTAACACCGGGGAGCTGTTTTTT. The rearrangement uses TRBV4-1 and TRBJ2-2, with TRBD1 matching 7 bases. The CDR3 has 19 residues. Germline lookup yields CDR1 MGHRA and CDR2 YSYEKL. V lost 2 bases to trimming and J lost 2 bases; unmatched junction nucleotides: 14.

The sample holds many counts of this clonotype. The chain uses TRBV29-1 and TRBJ1-2; TRBD1 might be the D (5 bases). The germline CDR1 and CDR2 sequences are SQVTM and ANQGSEA. CDR3 length equals 13 residues. V lost 0 bases to trimming and J lost 4 bases, with 9 bases between them. Here the CDR3 reads CSVEEGDSYGYTF. The CDR3 DNA follows: TGCAGCGTTGAAGAGGGGGATTCCTATGGCTACACCTTC.

This rearrangement joins TRBV5-1 to TRBJ1-2; TRBD1 matches 8 bases. Germline lookup yields CDR1 SGHRS and CDR2 YFSETQ. V trimming: 3 bases; J trimming: 8 bases; junction bases outside the gene matches: 9. The CDR3 is 14 residues long. CDR3 region: CASSSPGTGGGYTF. CDR3 bases: TGCGCCAGCAGCTCGCCCGGGACAGGAGGAGGCTACACCTTC.

This clonotype was seen ten or more times. The genes are TRBV28 and TRBJ2-5; 13 bases match TRBD2. The germline V gene has CDR1 MDHEN and CDR2 SYDVKM. Trimming took 6 bases from V and 0 from J; bases not matched to a gene: 4. The CDR3 spans 16 residues. The CDR3 DNA is TGTGCCAGCAGAGTGGGACTAGCGGGGAACCAAGAGACCCAGTACTTC. It codes for CASRVGLAGNQETQYF. Full variable domain (rest looked up from reference TRBV28 and TRBJ2-5): DVKVTQSSRYLVKRTGEKVFLECVQDMDHENMFWYRQDPGLGLRLIYFSYDVKMKEKGDIPEGYSVSREKKERFSLILESASTNQTSMYLCASRVGLAGNQETQYFGPGTRLLVL.

This clonotype was recorded many times. The chain uses TRBV20-1 and TRBJ2-7, with 7 bases identical to TRBD1. The V and J ends lost 3 bases and 5 bases, in that order; junction bases with no gene match: 13. Germline CDR1 is DFQATT and CDR2 is SNEGSKA (reference sequence). The CDR3 is 15 residues long. The CDR3 DNA follows: TGCAGTGCTAGCCCCCGGGTCGGGCAGGGGGACGAGCAGTACTTC. Translating it yields CSASPRVGQGDEQYF.

In this sample, this clonotype turned up many times. The J gene is TRBJ2-2, the V gene TRBV12-3 or TRBV12-4; TRBD2 agrees at 8 bases. This CDR3 spans 14 amino acids. V lost 3 bases and J lost 3; bases outside the gene matches: 0. The DNA for the CDR3 is TGTGCCAGCAGTTTTAGCGGGGACACCGGGGAGCTGTTTTTT. Translating it yields CASSFSGDTGELFF.

This clonotype was seen many times. The rearrangement joins TRBV20-1 to TRBJ2-7, with 12 bases fitting TRBD2. Germline assignment: CDR1 DFQATT and CDR2 SNEGSKA (reference sequence). The CDR3 runs 15 residues. V lost 0 bases, J lost 7 bases, and 7 bases stayed unmatched. The CDR3 protein is CSARDRTSGRSEQYF. CDR3 in DNA: TGCAGTGCTAGAGATAGAACTAGCGGGAGGAGTGAGCAGTACTTC.

By sample share, this clonotype is medium-sized (0.01 to 0.1%). The chain is built from TRBV27 and TRBJ2-7, with 8 bases fitting TRBD2. The CDR3 is made up of 15 amino acids. CDR1 is MNHEY, CDR2 SMNVEV, per germline (reference sequence). Germline trimming cut 3 bases from V and 3 bases from J; bases unmatched to any gene: 7. The CDR3 bases are TGTGCCAGCAGTTTGGGACTAGGAATCGTCTACGAGCAGTACTTC. This sequence encodes CASSLGLGIVYEQYF.

This clonotype showed up many times. The chain uses TRBV25-1 and TRBJ2-2, with D tentatively TRBD1 (7 bases). The CDR3 runs to 16 residues. Germline CDR1 reads MGHDK; CDR2 reads SYGVNS. V was trimmed by 4 bases and J by 1 base, leaving 13 bases between them. CDR3 sequence: CASSAPGDRNTGELFF. CDR3 sequence (DNA): TGTGCCAGCAGTGCCCCGGGGGACAGGAACACCGGGGAGCTGTTTTTT.

The chain uses TRBV15 and TRBJ1-5; D remains unclear. The V and J ends lost 0 bases and 5 bases respectively, with 11 bases between them. The CDR3 runs to 15 residues. Germline V gives CDR1 LNHNV, CDR2 YYDKDF (reference sequence). The CDR3 reads CATSRDRQYHQPQHF. The CDR3 nucleotides are TGTGCCACCAGCAGAGATCGGCAGTACCATCAGCCCCAGCATTTT. Complete variable domain (other parts from reference TRBV15 and TRBJ1-5): DAMVIQNPRYQVTQFGKPVTLSCSQTLNHNVMYWYQQKSSQAPKLLFHYYDKDFNNEADTPDNFQSRRPNTSFCFLDIRSPGLGDTAMYLCATSRDRQYHQPQHFGDGTRLSIL.